This T cell receptor (beta chain) is drawn from a study of cytomegalovirus exposure and HLA in healthy donors. The germline gives CDR1 KGHSH, CDR2 LQKENI. CDR3 length: 15 amino acids. V was clipped by 1 base and J by 1 base, with 10 bases between them. Everyone who donated was a healthy bone marrow donor. The PCR used 60 Vbeta and 13 Jbeta primers. Sequenced by immunoSEQ multiplex PCR; TCRdb stores in-frame clones only, minus some. The table has around 180,000 clones, more than 85% seen once; the top ten hold approximately 1.7%. V and J are TRBV18 and TRBJ2-5; D possibly corresponds to TRBD2 (5 bases). Sequencing used PBMCs. This clonotype originated in a woman under 30 in good health and CMV-seronegative. CDR3: CASSPQGSAQETQYF. The CDR3 DNA follows: TGTGCCAGCTCACCACAAGGTAGCGCCCAAGAGACCCAGTACTTC.